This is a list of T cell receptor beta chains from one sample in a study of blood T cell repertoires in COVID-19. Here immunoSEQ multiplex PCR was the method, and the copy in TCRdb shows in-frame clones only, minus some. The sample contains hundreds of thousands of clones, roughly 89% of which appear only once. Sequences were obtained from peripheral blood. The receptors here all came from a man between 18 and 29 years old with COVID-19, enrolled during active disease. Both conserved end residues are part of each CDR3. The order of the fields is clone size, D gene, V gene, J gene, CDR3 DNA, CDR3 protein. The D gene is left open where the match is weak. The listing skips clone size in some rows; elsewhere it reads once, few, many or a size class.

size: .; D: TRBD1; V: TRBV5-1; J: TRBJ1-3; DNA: TGCGCCAGCAGCTTGGAGACAGGGTTTGGAAACACCATATATTTT; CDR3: CASSLETGFGNTIYF
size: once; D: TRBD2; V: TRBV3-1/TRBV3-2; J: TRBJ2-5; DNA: TGTGCCAGCAGAGCTAGCGGGAGAGGTAGGGAGACCCAGTACTTC; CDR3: CASRASGRGRETQYF
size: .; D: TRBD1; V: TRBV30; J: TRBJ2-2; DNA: TGTGCCTGGAAGCCGGGACAGCATACCGGGGAGCTGTTTTTT; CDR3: CAWKPGQHTGELFF
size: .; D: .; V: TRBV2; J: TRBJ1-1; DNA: TGTGCCAGCAGCCCAACCTTGACAGGATCCAACACTGAAGCTTTCTTT; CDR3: CASSPTLTGSNTEAFF
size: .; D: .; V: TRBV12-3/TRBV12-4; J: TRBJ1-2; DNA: TGTGCCAGCAGTAGGACAGTTTATGGCTACACCTTC; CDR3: CASSRTVYGYTF
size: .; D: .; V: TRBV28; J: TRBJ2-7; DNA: TGTGCCAGCAGGACAGGAAATACCTACGAGCAGTACTTC; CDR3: CASRTGNTYEQYF
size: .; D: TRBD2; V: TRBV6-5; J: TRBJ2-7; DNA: TGTGCCAGCAGAACCGGACTAGCGGGGTCCTACGAGCAGTACTTC; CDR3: CASRTGLAGSYEQYF
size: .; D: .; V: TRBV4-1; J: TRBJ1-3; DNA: TGCGCCAGCAGCCCCTTGGTCGGCAGGGCTGGAAACACCATATATTTT; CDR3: CASSPLVGRAGNTIYF
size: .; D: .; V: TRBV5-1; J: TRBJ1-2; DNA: TGCGCCAGCAGCCCGTGGGTGGGGGACACCCCTAACTATGGCTACACCTTC; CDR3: CASSPWVGDTPNYGYTF
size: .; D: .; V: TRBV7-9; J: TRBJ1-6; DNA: TGTGCCAGCAGCGCAGACAGTGGCAATTCACCCCTCCACTTT; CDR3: CASSADSGNSPLHF
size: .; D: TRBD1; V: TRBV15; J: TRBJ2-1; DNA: TGTGCCACCAGCTACCGGGACAGTGGGGCAGGAGGGCAGTTCTTC; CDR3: CATSYRDSGAGGQFF
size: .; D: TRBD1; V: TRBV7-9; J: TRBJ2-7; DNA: TGTGCCAGCAGCTCAACAGGGGGCCATGGCTACGAGCAGTACTTC; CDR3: CASSSTGGHGYEQYF
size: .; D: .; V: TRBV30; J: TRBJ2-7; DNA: TGTGCCTGGAGTGTGGTCAGCTACGAGCAGTACTTC; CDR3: CAWSVVSYEQYF
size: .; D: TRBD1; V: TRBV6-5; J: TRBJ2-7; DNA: TGTGCCAGCAGACCGGACAGGGGCTACTCCTACGAGCAGTACTTC; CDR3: CASRPDRGYSYEQYF